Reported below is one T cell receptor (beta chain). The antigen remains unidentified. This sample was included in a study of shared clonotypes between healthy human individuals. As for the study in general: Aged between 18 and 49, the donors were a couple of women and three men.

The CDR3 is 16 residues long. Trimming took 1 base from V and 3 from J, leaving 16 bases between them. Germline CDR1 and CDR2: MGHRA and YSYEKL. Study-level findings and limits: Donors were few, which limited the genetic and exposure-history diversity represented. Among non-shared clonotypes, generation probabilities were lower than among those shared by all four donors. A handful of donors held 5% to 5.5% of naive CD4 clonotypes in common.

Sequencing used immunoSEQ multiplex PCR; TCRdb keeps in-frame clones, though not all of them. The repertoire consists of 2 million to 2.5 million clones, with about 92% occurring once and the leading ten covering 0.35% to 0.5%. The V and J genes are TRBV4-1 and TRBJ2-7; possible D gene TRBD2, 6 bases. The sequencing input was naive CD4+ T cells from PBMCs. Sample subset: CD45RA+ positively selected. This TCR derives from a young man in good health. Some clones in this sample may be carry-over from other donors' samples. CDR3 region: CASSQVGLREGYEQYF. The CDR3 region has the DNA TGCGCCAGCAGCCAAGTTGGTTTGCGGGAAGGCTACGAGCAGTACTTC.